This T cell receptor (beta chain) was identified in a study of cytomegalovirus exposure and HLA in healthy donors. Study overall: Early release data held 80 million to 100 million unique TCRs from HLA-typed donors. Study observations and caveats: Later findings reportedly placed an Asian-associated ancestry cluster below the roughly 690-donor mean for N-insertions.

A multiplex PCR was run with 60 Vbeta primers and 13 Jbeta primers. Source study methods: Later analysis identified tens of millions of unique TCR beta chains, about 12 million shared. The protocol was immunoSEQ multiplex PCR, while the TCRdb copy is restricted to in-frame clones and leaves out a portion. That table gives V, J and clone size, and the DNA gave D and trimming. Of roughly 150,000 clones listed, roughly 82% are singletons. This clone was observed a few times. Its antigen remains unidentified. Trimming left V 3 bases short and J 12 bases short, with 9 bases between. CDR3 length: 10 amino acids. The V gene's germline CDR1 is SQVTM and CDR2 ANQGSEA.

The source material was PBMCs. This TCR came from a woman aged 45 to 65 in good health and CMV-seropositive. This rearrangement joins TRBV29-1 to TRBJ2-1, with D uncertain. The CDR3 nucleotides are TGCAGCGTTGACCTCACGAGGCAGTTCTTC. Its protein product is CSVDLTRQFF.